The rows below give T cell receptor beta chains drawn from one sample of a study of T-cell memory formation after mild COVID-19. TCRdb reanalysed the 5' RACE reads using MiXCR and keeps one entry per CDR3 protein. Of 550,000 to 650,000 distinct CDR3 sequences in the sample, roughly 17% were seen once. The sample consisted of PBMCs or a T cell subset sorted from them (not recorded which). All receptors derive from an adult woman who had mild COVID-19 (a few samples of this study predate the infection). Cell type and time point are not known. CDR3s include the opening cysteine and the closing phenylalanine or tryptophan. Each record gives: J gene, D gene, clone size, V gene, CDR3 protein, CDR3 DNA. A D gene is named only where the DNA matches it firmly. The listing skips clone size in some rows; elsewhere it reads once, few, many or a size class.

>TRBJ1-2|TRBD1|NA|TRBV3-1
CASSQEFDRVTYGYTF
TGTGCCAGCAGCCAAGAGTTTGACAGGGTTACCTATGGCTACACCTTC
>TRBJ2-7|NA|many|TRBV30
CAWRRLDSYEQYF
TGTGCCTGGAGGCGGTTAGACTCCTACGAGCAGTACTTC
>TRBJ1-2|TRBD1|few|TRBV20-1
CSANPDRSWGGYTF
TGCAGTGCTAACCCGGACAGGTCCTGGGGGGGCTACACCTTC
>TRBJ2-1|TRBD2|NA|TRBV11-2
CASSLGGLAGGPAEQFF
TGTGCCAGCAGCTTAGGGGGACTAGCGGGAGGGCCGGCTGAGCAGTTCTTC
>TRBJ2-3|NA|NA|TRBV12-3/TRBV12-4
CASTPSWGDTQYF
TGTGCCAGCACCCCTTCTTGGGGGGATACGCAGTATTTT
>TRBJ2-7|NA|many|TRBV12-3/TRBV12-4
CASSLSDWGLGYEQYF
TGTGCCAGCAGTTTAAGTGATTGGGGATTAGGATACGAGCAGTACTTC
>TRBJ1-2|TRBD1|NA|TRBV12-3/TRBV12-4
CASSAEQGTYYGYTF
TGTGCCAGCAGTGCGGAACAGGGGACTTACTATGGCTACACCTTC
>TRBJ2-4|TRBD2|NA|TRBV15
CATSVLAGGRYAIQYF
TGTGCCACCAGCGTGCTAGCGGGGGGGCGATACGCCATTCAGTACTTC
>TRBJ1-1|TRBD1|NA|TRBV6-6
CASRESRDRGVRAFF
TGTGCCAGCAGGGAGTCCCGGGACAGGGGGGTCAGGGCTTTCTTT
>TRBJ2-2|NA|NA|TRBV6-1
CASSLDRGWDTGELFF
TGTGCCAGCAGTTTAGATCGGGGCTGGGACACCGGGGAGCTGTTTTTT
>TRBJ2-3|NA|few|TRBV6-5
CASSYLFTDTQYF
TGTGCCAGCAGTTACCTTTTCACAGATACGCAGTATTTT
>TRBJ1-1|NA|few|TRBV7-3
CASSLSAGYTEAFF
TGTGCCAGCAGCTTATCCGCGGGATACACTGAAGCTTTCTTT
>TRBJ2-1|NA|NA|TRBV11-2
CASSLFARDKGPYNEQFF
TGTGCCAGCAGCTTGTTTGCCAGGGATAAGGGGCCCTACAATGAGCAGTTCTTC
>TRBJ2-1|NA|few|TRBV14
CASSPYRVGEQFF
TGTGCCAGCAGCCCATACAGGGTGGGGGAGCAGTTCTTC
>TRBJ1-1|NA|NA|TRBV29-1
CSVVTKLNTEAFF
TGCAGCGTTGTAACGAAACTCAACACTGAAGCTTTCTTT
>TRBJ1-2|TRBD1|many|TRBV5-1
CASSLDGTGGFGYTF
TGCGCCAGCAGCTTGGACGGGACAGGGGGCTTTGGCTACACCTTC
>TRBJ2-1|NA|NA|TRBV3-1
CDSSFGAGPSTNEQFF
TGTGACAGCAGCTTTGGAGCAGGCCCCTCTACCAATGAGCAGTTCTTC
>TRBJ2-7|NA|few|TRBV20-1
CSGQGNYEQYF
TGCAGTGGGCAGGGGAACTACGAGCAGTACTTC
>TRBJ2-1|NA|few|TRBV4-2
CASSQHAYNEQFF
TGTGCCAGCAGCCAACACGCGTACAATGAGCAGTTCTTC
>TRBJ2-1|NA|few|TRBV6-7
CASSYRNGSSAEQFF
TGTGCCAGCAGTTACCGTAACGGGAGTTCGGCTGAGCAGTTCTTC
>TRBJ2-1|TRBD2|NA|TRBV10-3
CAVGGASEKNNEQFF
TGTGCCGTCGGGGGGGCTAGCGAGAAAAACAATGAGCAGTTCTTC
>TRBJ2-7|NA|NA|TRBV7-6
CASSLAYGGAGYEQYF
TGTGCCAGCAGCTTAGCGTATGGGGGGGCAGGTTACGAGCAGTACTTC
>TRBJ2-1|NA|NA|TRBV24-1
CATSGGASERNNEQFF
TGTGCCACCAGTGGGGGTGCTTCTGAAAGGAACAATGAGCAGTTCTTC
>TRBJ2-4|TRBD1|few|TRBV15
CATTRDRGRNIQYF
TGTGCCACCACCCGGGACAGGGGTCGGAACATTCAGTACTTC
>TRBJ2-2|TRBD1|NA|TRBV4-2
CASSLKPIPGTGFYTGELFF
TGTGCCAGCAGCCTCAAACCCATTCCTGGGACAGGTTTTTACACCGGGGAGCTGTTTTTT
>TRBJ1-1|TRBD1|few|TRBV7-9
CASSPGQGIEAFF
TGTGCCAGCAGTCCCGGACAGGGGATTGAAGCTTTCTTT
>TRBJ1-1|NA|many|TRBV5-6
CASSLVGVNTEAFF
TGTGCCAGCAGCTTGGTGGGGGTGAACACTGAAGCTTTCTTT
>TRBJ2-7|NA|few|TRBV5-1
CASSLYGEAPYEQYF
TGCGCCAGCAGCTTGTACGGGGAGGCCCCCTACGAGCAGTACTTC
>TRBJ2-7|TRBD2|NA|TRBV6-6
CASSGTQAGGGYEQYF
TGTGCCAGCAGTGGGACTCAAGCGGGAGGGGGTTACGAGCAGTACTTC
>TRBJ2-7|NA|many|TRBV3-1
CASSPRPGRWNLSYEQYF
TGTGCCAGCAGCCCGCGCCCGGGACGGTGGAATCTATCCTACGAGCAGTACTTC
>TRBJ2-2|NA|few|TRBV12-3/TRBV12-4
CASSLASGLDTGELFF
TGTGCCAGCAGTTTAGCTTCCGGACTCGACACCGGGGAGCTGTTTTTT
>TRBJ1-5|NA|NA|TRBV25-1
CASSEYEGDQPQHF
TGTGCCAGCAGTGAATACGAAGGGGATCAGCCCCAGCATTTT
>TRBJ1-4|NA|NA|TRBV7-9
CASSLAWATTNEKLFF
TGTGCCAGCAGCTTAGCGTGGGCAACAACTAATGAAAAACTGTTTTTT
>TRBJ1-1|TRBD1|NA|TRBV27
CASSVFPGTGSTEAFF
TGTGCCAGCAGTGTCTTCCCCGGGACAGGGTCCACTGAAGCTTTCTTT
>TRBJ2-6|NA|few|TRBV7-9
CASTRAASGANVLTF
TGTGCCAGCACGAGGGCCGCCTCTGGGGCCAACGTCCTGACTTTC
>TRBJ2-3|TRBD2|many|TRBV12-3/TRBV12-4
CASSVLAGVTDTQYF
TGTGCCAGCAGTGTACTAGCGGGAGTAACAGATACGCAGTATTTT
>TRBJ1-6|NA|NA|TRBV20-1
CSARVNSPNSPLHF
TGCAGTGCTAGAGTCAACAGTCCAAATTCACCCCTCCACTTT
>TRBJ2-2|TRBD2|NA|TRBV7-3
CASSPRGDVGTGELFF
TGTGCCAGCAGCCCACGGGGGGATGTGGGCACCGGGGAGCTGTTTTTT
>TRBJ2-1|NA|few|TRBV29-1
CSVDGNEQFF
TGCAGCGTGGATGGGAATGAGCAGTTCTTC
>TRBJ2-1|TRBD2|NA|TRBV3-1
CASSQYRTRESSYNEQFF
TGTGCCAGCAGCCAATACCGGACTAGGGAGAGCTCCTACAATGAGCAGTTCTTC
>TRBJ1-1|TRBD1|few|TRBV7-9
CASRRTGAMNTEAFF
TGTGCCAGCAGACGAACAGGGGCTATGAACACTGAAGCTTTCTTT
>TRBJ1-1|NA|NA|TRBV12-3/TRBV12-4
CADGVGVFF
TGTGCCGATGGGGTTGGAGTTTTCTTT
>TRBJ2-7|TRBD1|NA|TRBV15
CATSSGQIYEQYF
TGTGCCACCAGCTCGGGACAGATTTACGAGCAGTACTTC
>TRBJ1-2|TRBD1|NA|TRBV24-1
CATSTGERSYGYTF
TGTGCCACCAGTACAGGGGAAAGAAGCTATGGCTACACCTTC
>TRBJ2-7|NA|many|TRBV13
CASSAKGPEGFEQYF
TGTGCCAGCAGCGCGAAGGGGCCTGAAGGATTCGAGCAGTACTTC
>TRBJ2-1|NA|few|TRBV18
CASSPPLLLEQFF
TGTGCCAGCTCACCACCGCTCTTACTAGAGCAGTTCTTC